These 28 T cell receptor beta chains share one sample of origin, sequenced in a study of blood T cells in healthy people across ages. Through a sample-barcoded 5' primer and a J-beta primer mix, a second PCR was run for roughly 7 to 12 cycles. TCRdb processed the 5' RACE reads anew with MiXCR; each CDR3 protein has one entry. The sample has roughly 1.7 million distinct CDR3 sequences, 34% seen once. The sample consisted of blood. The receptors stem from a woman aged 25-40 years in good health.

This clonotype was detected only a few times. This rearrangement joins TRBV20-1 to TRBJ2-7; D gene uncertain. There are 13 residues in the CDR3. Germline CDR1 DFQATT, CDR2 SNEGSKA (reference sequence). Trimming left V 0 bases short and J 1 base short, with 7 bases between. CDR3 region: CSARDWSSYEQYF. DNA of the CDR3: TGCAGTGCTAGAGACTGGAGTTCCTACGAGCAGTACTTC.

This clonotype has ten or more counts. The chain links TRBV5-1 to TRBJ2-3; maybe TRBD2 (5 bases). V shed 1 base and J shed 0 bases, with 6 bases lying between them. Germline lookup yields CDR1 SGHRS and CDR2 YFSETQ. The CDR3 contains 14 residues. The CDR3 coding sequence is TGCGCCAGCAGCTTGCTAGCTAGCACAGATACGCAGTATTTT. As protein: CASSLLASTDTQYF.

The table lists this clonotype with a few counts. V is TRBV7-9 and J is TRBJ1-2; possible D gene TRBD1, 5 bases. The ends were cut back, 5 bases at V and 6 bases at J, with 13 bases in the middle. The CDR3 length is 13 residues. The germline V gene has CDR1 SEHNR and CDR2 FQNEAQ (reference sequence). CDR3 sequence reads: CASSQLRGNGYTF. The CDR3 nucleotides read TGTGCCAGCAGCCAACTTCGGGGGAATGGCTACACCTTC.

The chain combines TRBV7-9 with TRBJ2-1; 8 positions match TRBD1. CDR3 length: 18 amino acids. V was clipped by 4 bases and J by 6 bases; unmatched bases: 17. Per germline, CDR1 SEHNR and CDR2 FQNEAQ (reference sequence). For the CDR3, the DNA is TGTGCCAGCAGCTCCTCCCTTGGACAGGGCTTTATGGGCAATGAGCAGTTCTTC. Its protein is CASSSSLGQGFMGNEQFF.

This clonotype was seen only a few times. The chain couples TRBV10-3 to TRBJ1-4; 7 bases are a match to TRBD1. CDR1 is ENHRY, CDR2 SYGVKD, per germline. The CDR3 sequence is 14 residues long. V lost 6 bases, J lost 6 bases, and 7 bases stayed unmatched. As DNA, the CDR3 is TGTGCCATCAGGGGAGGGGGCAACGATGAAAAACTGTTTTTT. Protein product: CAIRGGGNDEKLFF.

The rearrangement joins TRBV21-1 to TRBJ2-5. TRBV21-1 is designated a pseudogene. This CDR3 comprises 13 residues. The CDR3 DNA follows: TGTGCCGGCAGCAAATCGAATCCCGAGACCCAGTACTTC. Its translation: CAGSKSNPETQYF.

This chain links TRBV14 with TRBJ2-7; no reliable D call. Trimming took off 2 bases at V and 0 bases at J, with 8 bases between the two ends. Per germline, CDR1 SGHDN and CDR2 FVKESK. This CDR3 is built from 14 residues. The CDR3 region is CASSQFDGSYEQYF. Written as DNA, the CDR3 is TGTGCCAGCAGCCAATTCGATGGCTCCTACGAGCAGTACTTC.

The V gene is TRBV6-2 or TRBV6-3, the J gene TRBJ2-1; 11 bases agree with TRBD2. The CDR3 contains 16 residues. Germline CDR1 MNHEY, CDR2 SVGEGT. Losses at the gene ends were 2 bases for V and 8 bases for J; bases not matched to a gene: 8. DNA of the CDR3: TGTGCCAGCAGTTACGGGTCGACTAGCGGGGTGGATGAGCAGTTCTTC. This gives the protein CASSYGSTSGVDEQFF.

Only a few counts were recorded for this clonotype. The chain joins TRBV6-1 to TRBJ2-6; tentatively, D is TRBD1 (6 bases). Trimming took off 8 bases at V and 0 bases at J, with 17 bases between the two ends. The V gene's germline CDR1 is MNHNS and CDR2 SASEGT. The CDR3 is 17 amino acids. The CDR3 DNA is TGTGCCAGCGCCATGGGGACAATGGACTCTGGGGCCAACGTCCTGACTTTC. This codes for CASAMGTMDSGANVLTF.

This chain links TRBV11-2 with TRBJ2-7; TRBD2 might be the D (8 bases). V was pared by 1 base and J by 3 bases, with 31 bases between. CDR1 and CDR2 from the germline V gene are SGHAT and FQNNGV. The CDR3 totals 21 residues. The CDR3 DNA sequence: TGTGCCAGCAGCTTAGGATCGGGAGGGGGCTTCGGACTAGTGAAGTTCTACGAGCAGTACTTC. Residues: CASSLGSGGGFGLVKFYEQYF.

This clonotype turned up a few times. The chain couples TRBV6-1 to TRBJ2-7; TRBD1 matches at 7 bases. Germline assignment: CDR1 MNHNS and CDR2 SASEGT. CDR3 length: 15 residues. J was trimmed by 0 bases and V by 7 bases; bases with no gene match: 9. Here the CDR3 DNA reads TGTGCCAGCAATGTGGACAGGACGAGCTCCTACGAGCAGTACTTC. Its translation is CASNVDRTSSYEQYF.

The chain joins TRBV29-1 to TRBJ2-3, with TRBD2 matching over 9 bases. CDR3 size: 20 residues. CDR1 is SQVTM, CDR2 ANQGSEA, per germline. The junction had 24 bases not matched to a gene; V was cut back by 6 bases and J by 2 bases. CDR3: CSVQLPRLADIKTLTDTQYF. The CDR3 nucleotides are TGCAGCGTCCAATTACCGAGACTAGCGGATATAAAGACCCTCACAGATACGCAGTATTTT.

This clonotype was seen many times. The chain couples TRBV20-1 to TRBJ2-7, with 7 bases fitting TRBD1. From germline, CDR1 is DFQATT and CDR2 SNEGSKA (reference sequence). The CDR3 extends over 11 amino acids. V shed 4 bases and J 7 bases; nucleotides not matched to a gene: 4. CDR3 region: CSANRGGEQYF. For the CDR3, the DNA is TGCAGTGCTAACAGGGGCGGAGAGCAGTACTTC.

This clonotype appeared a few times. The rearrangement joins TRBV12-3 or TRBV12-4 to TRBJ1-2; 12 bases are shared with TRBD1. V shed 7 bases and J 7 bases; nucleotides not matched to a gene: 10. This CDR3 contains 15 residues. Here the CDR3 reads CASTAGTGGLVGYTF. In DNA, the CDR3 is TGTGCCAGCACCGCCGGGACAGGGGGCCTCGTTGGCTACACCTTC.

This clonotype came up many times. V usage is TRBV27 and J usage is TRBJ2-5, with 7 nucleotides matching TRBD1. The V and J ends lost 6 bases and 5 bases, in that order; junction bases with no gene match: 9. The CDR3 has 14 residues. Germline-derived CDR1 and CDR2 are MNHEY and SMNVEV (reference sequence). The CDR3 DNA sequence: TGTGCCAGCAGCGCCCTCGACAGGGTGGAGACCCAGTACTTC. It translates to CASSALDRVETQYF.

The chain uses TRBV27 and TRBJ2-1; 8 bases are shared with TRBD2. V dropped 2 bases and J dropped 5; count of bases not matched to a gene: 8. CDR3 length: 16 amino acids. Per germline, CDR1 MNHEY and CDR2 SMNVEV (reference sequence). CDR3 DNA: TGTGCCAGCAGTTTAGGGGGAGCGGGGGTGAACAATGAGCAGTTCTTC. Translated, it gives CASSLGGAGVNNEQFF.

This clonotype was seen a handful of times. The V and J genes are TRBV28 and TRBJ1-2; D remains unclear. V shed 4 bases and J shed 0 bases, with 18 bases lying between them. The CDR3 is 17 residues long. Germline lookup yields CDR1 MDHEN and CDR2 SYDVKM. CDR3 region: CASSSPAAGTANYGYTF. The DNA of the CDR3 is TGTGCCAGCAGTTCCCCGGCGGCTGGAACCGCTAACTATGGCTACACCTTC.

The V call is TRBV4-1, the J call TRBJ1-3; no firm D call. CDR3 length: 15 residues. Trimming took off 0 bases at V and 1 base at J, with 7 bases between the two ends. Germline V gene lookup returns CDR1 MGHRA and CDR2 YSYEKL. The CDR3 spells CASSQERASGNTIYF. The CDR3 DNA reads TGCGCCAGCAGCCAAGAAAGGGCTTCTGGAAACACCATATATTTT.

The rearrangement uses TRBV6-6 and TRBJ1-4; D gene ambiguous. Trimming stripped 6 bases from V and 7 bases from J, with 15 bases between. The germline V gene has CDR1 MNHNY and CDR2 SVGAGI (reference sequence). The CDR3 runs 14 residues. The CDR3: CASSLTLSGEKLFF. CDR3 nucleotides: TGTGCCAGCAGCCTGACACTCTCGGGTGAAAAACTGTTTTTT.

J is TRBJ2-7 and V is TRBV6-5, with 9 bases identical to TRBD1. The CDR3 contains 15 residues. Germline CDR1 is MNHEY and CDR2 is SVGAGI. The V gene end was trimmed by 6 bases and the J gene end by 4 bases; junction bases not matched to a gene: 10. The CDR3 DNA is TGTGCCAGCAGCCCCGCCGGGGACAGGGTTTACGAGCAGTACTTC. The encoded protein is CASSPAGDRVYEQYF.

This sequence joins TRBV20-1 and TRBJ1-5; TRBD1 aligns across 12 bases. V lost 5 bases to trimming and J lost 6 bases; unmatched junction nucleotides: 5. Germline CDR1 and CDR2: DFQATT and SNEGSKA (reference sequence). The CDR3 sequence is 14 residues long. The chain's CDR3 is CSAGGQGAVQPQHF. Written as DNA, the CDR3 is TGCAGTGCTGGGGGACAGGGGGCGGTTCAGCCCCAGCATTTT.

The chain carries TRBV4-1 and TRBJ1-4, with TRBD1 matching over 12 bases. J lost 6 bases, V lost 1 base, and 3 bases had no gene match. From germline, CDR1 is MGHRA and CDR2 YSYEKL. The CDR3 runs to 16 residues. The CDR3 DNA reads TGCGCCAGCAGCCAAGGGGGACAGGGGGCGGATGAAAAACTGTTTTTT. Protein: CASSQGGQGADEKLFF.

The chain combines TRBV19 with TRBJ2-3; TRBD2 aligns across 10 bases. CDR3 length: 16 residues. Germline assignment: CDR1 LNHDA and CDR2 SQIVND (reference sequence). V shed 1 base and J 5 bases; nucleotides not matched to a gene: 6. This CDR3 reads CASSIGASGSLDTQYF. The CDR3 nucleotides are TGTGCCAGTAGTATAGGCGCTAGCGGGAGTTTAGATACGCAGTATTTT.

This clonotype was recorded only once. This chain uses TRBV15 with TRBJ2-1; 9 bases fit TRBD2. CDR1 LNHNV and CDR2 YYDKDF come from the germline V gene (reference sequence). Germline trimming cut 3 bases from V and 1 base from J; bases unmatched to any gene: 7. This CDR3 comprises 17 residues. CDR3 bases: TGTGCCACCAGCAGCCCAGGTAGCGGGGGTTCCTACAATGAGCAGTTCTTC. Amino acid sequence: CATSSPGSGGSYNEQFF.

This clonotype was recorded at least ten times. V and J are TRBV25-1 and TRBJ2-7; D is perhaps TRBD2 (5 bases). Trimming left V 4 bases short and J 2 bases short, with 6 bases between. The germline V gene encodes CDR1 MGHDK and CDR2 SYGVNS. The CDR3 spans 12 residues. In DNA, the CDR3 is TGTGCCAGCAGTGGACTAACCTACGAGCAGTACTTC. Amino acids: CASSGLTYEQYF.

This clonotype was counted ten times or more. The chain combines TRBV29-1 with TRBJ2-3; 12 bases match TRBD1. CDR3 length equals 14 residues. The germline V gene encodes CDR1 SQVTM and CDR2 ANQGSEA. J gave up 5 bases and V 4 bases, and 4 bases lay outside the gene matches. This chain's CDR3 is CSVVGTGGVDTQYF. The CDR3 nucleotides are TGCAGCGTTGTGGGGACAGGGGGCGTAGATACGCAGTATTTT.

This clonotype was detected ten times or more. This chain joins TRBV4-2 and TRBJ2-1; perhaps D is TRBD1 or TRBD2 (5 bases each). Looked up from germline, CDR1 is LGHNA and CDR2 is YNFKEQ. CDR3 length: 18 residues. V was shortened by 0 bases and J by 6 bases, with 21 bases between the two germline ends. This CDR3 reads CASSQDLMGRELGNEQFF. The DNA for the CDR3 is TGTGCCAGCAGCCAAGATTTAATGGGCAGGGAGCTCGGCAATGAGCAGTTCTTC.

This chain connects TRBV20-1 to TRBJ1-2; D call uncertain. CDR3 length: 13 residues. Germline V gives CDR1 DFQATT, CDR2 SNEGSKA (reference sequence). V was cut by 0 bases and J by 4 bases, with 9 bases left in between. The CDR3 loop reads CSARESGSYGYTF. Written as DNA, the CDR3 is TGCAGTGCTAGAGAGTCAGGTAGCTATGGCTACACCTTC.